This T cell receptor (beta chain) comes out of a study of T cell repertoires in cytomegalovirus infection (dated by TCRdb to the late 2010s). Context from the whole study: Because public TCR beta signatures pointed to carriage of CMV infection together with the matching HLA type, the HLA type of each donor mattered for the analysis. The full study reports these points: Cumulative frequency of public TCR beta family members discriminated carriers of CMV infection plus the relevant HLA type in this cohort and an independent approximately 370-donor cohort. The ex vivo response was dominated by HLA-C-restricted CMV-specific TCR beta clonotypes, and the single most frequent clonotype in two of eight donors was supplied by these HLA-C-restricted clonotypes.

TCRdb shows the sequencer as Illumina HiSeq 1500. TCRdb trimmed the raw reads at Q25, called clones with MiXCR and kept productive beta chains. Here each entry gathers all rows of one CDR3 protein and keeps the most common genes and DNA. Counted in this sample were more than 400,000 distinct CDR3 sequences; around 27% of them appeared once. The top ten hold 13% of the sample. The germline V gene gives CDR1 as MNHEY and CDR2 as SVGEGT. Germline trimming: 6 bases from V, 4 bases from J; junction bases outside gene matches: 8. Including cysteine and phenylalanine, the CDR3 has 14 amino acids. The retained sequence is limited to the CDR3, 42 bases, with the frame set at the first base. Notes on this clonotype: What this receptor recognizes is not known. Base quality data are lacking; no much larger clone is found one base away.

The TCR originated in a human donor in good health (CMV status not recorded). Some clones in this sample may be carry-over from other donors' samples. The specimen sequenced was PBMCs. The chain is made from TRBV6-2 or TRBV6-3 and TRBJ1-2, and 7 junction bases match TRBD1. The sequence in DNA is TGTGCCAGCAGGCCGGTCGGGACAGCCTATGGCTACACCTTC. This gives the protein CASRPVGTAYGYTF.